The 10 T cell receptor beta chains listed next were all sequenced from one sample in a study of early T cells in non-severe SARS-CoV-2 infection. TCRdb ran MiXCR on the 5' RACE reads and lists one entry per CDR3 protein. The data contain 30,000 to 35,000 distinct CDR3 sequences, under 5.5% of them singletons. The sequenced sample consisted of whole blood. These TCRs come from an adult who was a healthcare worker with PCR-confirmed SARS-CoV-2 infection or an uninfected control (not recorded which).

A few counts support this clonotype. CDR3 region: CSADRGSGEQFF. In nucleotides, the CDR3 is TGCAGTGCTGACAGGGGGTCTGGTGAGCAGTTCTTC. The gene calls are TRBV20-1 and TRBJ2-1; TRBD1 matches 9 bases. J lost 9 bases, V lost 5 bases, and 5 bases had no gene match. This CDR3 is built from 12 residues. Looked up from germline, CDR1 is DFQATT and CDR2 is SNEGSKA (reference sequence).

This clonotype was detected ten times or more. J is TRBJ2-7 and V is TRBV28; tentatively, D is TRBD1 (6 bases). The germline CDR1 and CDR2 sequences are MDHEN and SYDVKM. The CDR3 is made up of 16 amino acids. V dropped 7 bases and J dropped 3 bases, with 22 bases sitting between them. CDR3 sequence reads: CASTPPGTTTYYEQYF. The CDR3, as DNA: TGTGCCAGCACCCCCCCCGGGACAACGACCTACTACGAGCAGTACTTC.

The chain has TRBV19 and TRBJ2-3, with a tentative D call TRBD1 (5 bases). Germline-derived CDR1 and CDR2 are LNHDA and SQIVND (reference sequence). Trimming left V 1 base short and J 4 bases short, with 12 bases between. This CDR3 has 15 amino acids. The CDR3 coding sequence is TGTGCCAGTAGTATAGGACAGCCCGGCGCAGATACGCAGTATTTT. It specifies CASSIGQPGADTQYF. Full variable domain (rest looked up from reference TRBV19 and TRBJ2-3): DGGITQSPKYLFRKEGQNVTLSCEQNLNHDAMYWYRQDPGQGLRLIYYSQIVNDFQKGDIAEGYSVSREKKESFPLTVTSAQKNPTAFYLCASSIGQPGADTQYFGPGTRLTVL.

This clonotype has a count of ten or more. The chain is built from TRBV12-5 and TRBJ2-3; D not certain. The CDR3 is 17 amino acids. Trimming shortened V by 1 base and J by 4 bases, and 18 bases separated the two germline ends. Germline V gene sequence: CDR1 LGHNT, CDR2 FRNRAP. CDR3 nucleotide sequence: TGTGCTAGTGGTTTGGATGGCCCGGGCCCCCTGGCAGATACGCAGTATTTT. The encoded protein is CASGLDGPGPLADTQYF.

There are many counts of this clonotype. This chain uses TRBV23-1 with TRBJ2-2, with a tentative D call TRBD1 (5 bases). TRBV23-1 is designated an ORF whose function remains uncertain. The CDR3 totals 16 residues. Trimming cost V 0 bases and J 1 base, with 9 bases left between them. CDR3 in amino acids: CASSQSAGKNTGELFF. The CDR3 region has the DNA TGCGCCAGCAGTCAATCGGCAGGGAAGAACACCGGGGAGCTGTTTTTT.

This clonotype was detected many times. CDR3 sequence reads: CASSGDYRTSNQPQHF. For the CDR3, the DNA is TGCGCCAGCAGTGGCGATTACCGGACCTCGAATCAGCCCCAGCATTTT. The J gene is TRBJ1-5, the V gene TRBV10-2, with no clear D. V lost 4 bases and J 4 bases, leaving 17 bases between the germline ends. The length of the CDR3 is 16 residues. CDR1 is WSHSY and CDR2 is SAAADI in the germline V gene.

This clonotype was observed many times. The V gene is TRBV14, the J gene TRBJ2-7; D possibly corresponds to TRBD1 (6 bases). This CDR3 is 13 amino acids long. CDR1 is SGHDN and CDR2 is FVKESK in the germline V gene. Trimming stripped 3 bases from V and 2 bases from J, with 8 bases between. The CDR3 DNA follows: TGTGCCAGCAGCCAGGACAGAACCTACGAGCAGTACTTC. The encoded protein is CASSQDRTYEQYF. Drawing the rest from reference TRBV14 and TRBJ2-7, the complete variable domain is EAGVTQFPSHSVIEKGQTVTLRCDPISGHDNLYWYRRVMGKEIKFLLHFVKESKQDESGMPNNRFLAERTGGTYSTLKVQPAELEDSGVYFCASSQDRTYEQYFGPGTRLTVT.

Details on this clonotype: A clone one base away is much larger, so this may be a read error. V gene TRBV28 combines with J gene TRBJ2-7; TRBD1 is a possible D gene (6 bases). CDR1 is MDHEN and CDR2 is SYDVKM in the germline V gene. Trimming took 9 bases from V and 0 from J, leaving 15 bases between them. The CDR3 is 14 amino acids. CDR3 sequence: CASLDRMGSYEQYF. The CDR3 nucleotides read TGTGCCAGTTTAGACAGGATGGGCTCCTACGAGCAGTACTTC.

This clonotype was found many times. This chain connects TRBV7-9 to TRBJ1-1; maybe TRBD1 (5 bases). Germline assignment: CDR1 SEHNR and CDR2 FQNEAQ (reference sequence). The CDR3 runs to 13 residues. The V gene lost 4 bases and the J gene lost 1 base, with 7 bases spanning the gap. The CDR3: CASSSTGNTEAFF. The CDR3, as DNA: TGTGCCAGCAGCTCAACAGGGAACACTGAAGCTTTCTTT. The full variable domain, rest sourced from reference TRBV7-9 and TRBJ1-1, is DTGVSQNPRHKITKRGQNVTFRCDPISEHNRLYWYRQTLGQGPEFLTYFQNEAQLEKSRLLSDRFSAERPKGSFSTLEIQRTEQGDSAMYLCASSSTGNTEAFFGQGTRLTVV.

The sample holds many counts of this clonotype. The V call is TRBV6-6, the J call TRBJ2-5; the D call may be TRBD1 or TRBD2 (6 bases each). V lost 0 bases and J lost 2, with 10 bases in between. CDR1 and CDR2 (germline): MNHNY, SVGAGI (reference sequence). The CDR3 is 15 residues long. CDR3 in amino acids: CASSYSGGRQETQYF. As DNA, the CDR3 is TGTGCCAGCAGTTACTCGGGGGGCCGACAAGAGACCCAGTACTTC.